The 25 T cell receptor beta chains listed next were all sequenced from one sample in a study of blood T cell repertoires in COVID-19. TCRdb's copy holds only in-frame clones and misses some; the assay was immunoSEQ multiplex PCR. The sample consists of roughly 69,000 clones, 65% to 80% of them appearing once. The specimen sequenced was peripheral blood. All receptors come from a woman aged 45-65 years with acute or convalescent COVID-19.

The gene calls are TRBV3-1 (or the pseudogene TRBV3-2) and TRBJ2-2, with 8 bases fitting TRBD1. V lost 10 bases to trimming and J lost 1 base; unmatched junction nucleotides: 5. The germline CDR1 and CDR2 sequences are LGHDT and YNNKEL (reference sequence). CDR3 size: 14 residues. In DNA form, the CDR3 reads TGTGCCACCCCCGGGACAGGGAACACCGGGGAGCTGTTTTTT. Encoded protein: CATPGTGNTGELFF.

This chain uses TRBV29-1 with TRBJ2-1; a weak D match, TRBD1 (5 bases). CDR3 length: 12 amino acids. Germline assignment: CDR1 SQVTM and CDR2 ANQGSEA. Trimming shortened V by 7 bases and J by 5 bases, and 12 bases separated the two germline ends. The chain's CDR3 is CSGAGWNNEQFF. CDR3 sequence (DNA): TGCAGCGGGGCAGGGTGGAACAATGAGCAGTTCTTC.

J is TRBJ2-2 and V is TRBV19; perhaps TRBD2 as D (5 bases). CDR1 is LNHDA, CDR2 SQIVND, per germline (reference sequence). Trimming shortened V by 7 bases and J by 6 bases, and 15 bases separated the two germline ends. The CDR3 runs 14 residues. For the CDR3, the DNA is TGTGCCAGTACTGACCGAGGGATCGCCGGGGAGCTGTTTTTT. As protein: CASTDRGIAGELFF.

The chain employs TRBV11-3 and TRBJ2-2, with a weak D call TRBD2 (5 bases). The ends were cut back, 4 bases at V and 1 base at J, with 16 bases in the middle. The CDR3 sequence is 17 residues long. CDR1 SGHNT and CDR2 YENEEA come from the germline V gene. This CDR3 reads CASSSTGLAGNTGELFF. In DNA, the CDR3 is TGTGCCAGCAGCTCCACCGGACTGGCGGGGAACACCGGGGAGCTGTTTTTT.

The gene calls are TRBV28 and TRBJ1-2, with 7 nucleotides matching TRBD1. The CDR3 is made up of 14 amino acids. Unmatched junction bases numbered 11, after V lost 9 bases and J lost 4 bases. From germline, CDR1 is MDHEN and CDR2 SYDVKM. CDR3 sequence (DNA): TGTGCCAGTACTCCGGTCCGGGACAGCTATGGCTACACCTTC. This sequence encodes CASTPVRDSYGYTF.

The chain joins TRBV7-9 to TRBJ2-1; 8 nucleotides align to TRBD2. CDR1 is SEHNR, CDR2 FQNEAQ, per germline (reference sequence). The CDR3 is made up of 16 amino acids. Unmatched junction bases numbered 4, after V lost 3 bases and J lost 0 bases. The CDR3 loop reads CASSLGAGDSYNEQFF. The CDR3 DNA follows: TGTGCCAGCAGCTTGGGAGCGGGGGACTCCTACAATGAGCAGTTCTTC. The full variable domain, completed using reference TRBV7-9 and TRBJ2-1, is DTGVSQNPRHKITKRGQNVTFRCDPISEHNRLYWYRQTLGQGPEFLTYFQNEAQLEKSRLLSDRFSAERPKGSFSTLEIQRTEQGDSAMYLCASSLGAGDSYNEQFFGPGTRLTVL.

This rearrangement joins TRBV7-2 to TRBJ2-1, with 8 bases fitting TRBD2. V shed 5 bases and J 4 bases; nucleotides not matched to a gene: 7. Germline CDR1 is SGHTA and CDR2 is FQGNSA. This CDR3 is 15 amino acids long. This CDR3 reads CASSHGASGYNEQFF. The CDR3 DNA reads TGTGCCAGCAGCCATGGGGCTAGCGGGTACAATGAGCAGTTCTTC.

CDR3 coding DNA: TGTGCCAGCAGTTTAGTTCGGGACACCGGGGAGCTGTTTTTT. It encodes CASSLVRDTGELFF. The chain links TRBV27 to TRBJ2-2; no reliable D call. V lost 2 bases, J lost 3 bases, and 7 bases lay in between. From germline, CDR1 is MNHEY and CDR2 SMNVEV (reference sequence). The CDR3 covers 14 residues.

The chain carries TRBV10-3 and TRBJ1-2, with D uncertain. Germline V lookup: CDR1 ENHRY, CDR2 SYGVKD. The CDR3 is 13 residues long. Trimming stripped 6 bases from V and 1 base from J, with 9 bases between. The chain's CDR3 is CAISAGVNYGYTF. In DNA form, the CDR3 reads TGTGCCATCAGCGCCGGGGTTAACTATGGCTACACCTTC.

The gene calls are TRBV27 and TRBJ2-2, with 11 bases matching TRBD2. The germline V gene has CDR1 MNHEY and CDR2 SMNVEV (reference sequence). After removal of 4 bases from V and 0 bases from J, the junction contained 1 base not matched to a gene. The CDR3 is 16 amino acids. The CDR3 here is CASSSSGRTNTGELFF. CDR3 nucleotides: TGTGCCAGCAGTTCTAGCGGGAGGACGAACACCGGGGAGCTGTTTTTT.

This rearrangement joins TRBV28 to TRBJ2-7; possibly TRBD2 for D (6 bases). The V gene lost 4 bases and the J gene lost 3 bases, with 16 bases spanning the gap. Germline CDR1 and CDR2: MDHEN and SYDVKM. This CDR3 spans 15 amino acids. This CDR3 is CASSSLRDSLYEQYF. The CDR3 DNA sequence: TGTGCCAGCAGTTCCCTCCGGGACTCACTCTACGAGCAGTACTTC.

The V and J genes are TRBV27 and TRBJ2-3; D is uncertain. The CDR3 is 15 amino acids. Germline CDR1 and CDR2: MNHEY and SMNVEV (reference sequence). Trimming cost V 5 bases and J 1 base, with 13 bases left between them. The CDR3 sequence: CASSAYSLGTDTQYF. DNA for the CDR3: TGTGCCAGCAGTGCCTACAGTCTGGGCACAGATACGCAGTATTTT.

The CDR3 region is CASRGGAQPQHF. The CDR3 nucleotides read TGTGCCAGCAGAGGGGGAGCTCAGCCCCAGCATTTT. The chain links TRBV28 to TRBJ1-5, with a possible D match to TRBD1 (6 bases). Between the trimmed V and J ends, which lost 6 bases and 6 bases, there was a span of 9 bases. The CDR3 runs to 12 residues. From germline, CDR1 is MDHEN and CDR2 SYDVKM.

The sample holds one count of this clone. The rearrangement links TRBV7-3 to TRBJ2-5; 9 nucleotides agree with TRBD2. Trimming at V came to 2 bases and at J to 4 bases, leaving 5 bases not matched to a gene. The CDR3 length is 15 residues. Germline V CDR1 and CDR2: SGHTA, FQGTGA. The CDR3 sequence: CASSLAPGLAETQYF. The CDR3 DNA reads TGTGCCAGCAGCTTAGCTCCGGGACTAGCAGAGACCCAGTACTTC.

This chain uses TRBV20-1 with TRBJ1-2; D is unclear. This CDR3 spans 11 amino acids. The germline gives CDR1 DFQATT, CDR2 SNEGSKA (reference sequence). Trimming left V 3 bases short and J 5 bases short, with 7 bases between. This CDR3 is CSASAVYGYTF. CDR3 in DNA: TGCAGTGCTAGTGCCGTATATGGCTACACCTTC.

J is TRBJ1-1 and V is TRBV15; TRBD1 is a possible D gene (5 bases). The CDR3 sequence is 14 residues long. Germline loops: CDR1 LNHNV, CDR2 YYDKDF (reference sequence). Trimming left V 4 bases short and J 3 bases short, with 12 bases between. CDR3 residues: CATSTWGVDTEAFF. Here the CDR3 DNA reads TGTGCCACCAGCACCTGGGGGGTGGACACTGAAGCTTTCTTT.

The chain carries TRBV7-2 and TRBJ2-7; 10 bases line up with TRBD2. Per the germline V gene, CDR1 is SGHTA and CDR2 is FQGNSA. The J segment lost 3 bases and the V segment lost 1 base, leaving 6 bases of the junction unmatched. The CDR3 length is 16 residues. The CDR3 loop is CASSLGVAGGFYEQYF. DNA for the CDR3: TGTGCCAGCAGCTTAGGGGTAGCGGGAGGTTTCTACGAGCAGTACTTC.

The chain joins TRBV2 to TRBJ2-1, with TRBD2 matching over 12 bases. The CDR3 extends over 14 amino acids. CDR1 and CDR2 from the germline V gene are SNHLY and FYNNEI. With V trimmed by 7 bases and J by 4 bases, 2 bases remained unmatched. The CDR3 spells CASKGTSGYNEQFF. The DNA of the CDR3 is TGTGCCAGCAAGGGGACTAGCGGGTACAATGAGCAGTTCTTC.

The genes are TRBV2 and TRBJ1-1, with a tentative D call TRBD1 (6 bases). Germline assignment: CDR1 SNHLY and CDR2 FYNNEI. Trimming removed 8 bases from V and 6 bases from J, with 13 bases in between. The CDR3 has 12 amino acids. The CDR3: CASLGGDPEAFF. The CDR3 nucleotides read TGTGCCAGCTTAGGGGGGGACCCTGAAGCTTTCTTT.

The V gene is TRBV28, the J gene TRBJ1-2; 9 bases match TRBD1. This CDR3 has 16 residues. Germline lookup yields CDR1 MDHEN and CDR2 SYDVKM. Trimming took 5 bases from V and 3 from J; bases not matched to a gene: 10. The CDR3 reads CASSVTGGAWYYGYTF. The CDR3 DNA is TGTGCCAGCAGTGTAACAGGGGGCGCATGGTACTATGGCTACACCTTC.

The rearrangement uses TRBV4-1 and TRBJ2-1; no clear D. V gave up 2 bases and J gave up 5 bases, with 10 bases separating them. Germline-derived CDR1 and CDR2 are MGHRA and YSYEKL. The CDR3 runs 14 residues. This CDR3 reads CASSQSRLNNEQFF. As DNA, the CDR3 is TGCGCCAGCAGCCAATCGCGGCTTAACAATGAGCAGTTCTTC.

The CDR3 nucleotides read TGTGCCTGGGGACAGGGGAGAGATACGCAGTATTTT. It encodes CAWGQGRDTQYF. This sequence joins TRBV30 and TRBJ2-3; 9 nucleotides align to TRBD1. The CDR3 is 12 amino acids. CDR1 is GTSNPN, CDR2 SVGIG, per germline (reference sequence). Trimming removed 5 bases from V and 5 bases from J; junction bases left unmatched: 2.

The genes are TRBV11-2 and TRBJ1-2; D remains ambiguous. Deletions cut 0 bases from V and 8 bases from J, with 10 bases between. The CDR3 runs 13 residues. The V gene's germline CDR1 is SGHAT and CDR2 FQNNGV. Written as DNA, the CDR3 is TGTGCCAGCAGCTTAGACGTGCGAGAGGGCTACACCTTC. The encoded protein is CASSLDVREGYTF.

The CDR3 region is CASSPSQGSTYEQYF. The CDR3 nucleotides are TGTGCCAGCTCACCATCCCAGGGTTCCACCTACGAGCAGTACTTC. The chain has TRBV18 and TRBJ2-7; a weak D match, TRBD1 (5 bases). Per the germline V gene, CDR1 is KGHSH and CDR2 is LQKENI. CDR3 length: 15 residues. V was trimmed by 2 bases and J by 2 bases, leaving 13 bases between them.

The V and J genes are TRBV7-2 and TRBJ1-1; TRBD1 matches 7 bases. Germline V gives CDR1 SGHTA, CDR2 FQGNSA. The CDR3 spans 15 residues. Trimming took 1 base from V and 3 from J; bases not matched to a gene: 5. The chain's CDR3 is CASSLEVGGHTEAFF. In DNA form, the CDR3 reads TGTGCCAGCAGCTTAGAGGTAGGGGGCCACACTGAAGCTTTCTTT.